The 10 T cell receptor beta chains listed next were all sequenced from one sample in a study of Graves' ophthalmopathy and Graves' hyperthyroidism. RNA transcripts yielded amplified TCR beta CDR3 regions. In the first round, RT-PCR was carried out with HTBI primers, and a multiplex PCR formed the second round. TCRdb redid the calling of the multiplex PCR reads with MiXCR, one entry per CDR3 protein. Found here are almost 400,000 distinct CDR3 sequences, approximately 20% of them singletons; the top ten hold around 1.5%. Source material: peripheral blood. These receptors were obtained from a woman between 18 and 29 years old with Graves' ophthalmopathy.

This clonotype was counted at least ten times. This rearrangement joins TRBV15 to TRBJ2-5; D gene ambiguous. Germline loops: CDR1 LNHNV, CDR2 YYDKDF (reference sequence). This CDR3 is 15 amino acids long. The V end was cut by 1 base, the J end by 7 bases, with 16 bases between. DNA of the CDR3: TGTGCCACCAGCAGAGCCAGACCCCCGGGTGGGACCCAGTACTTC. Translated, it gives CATSRARPPGGTQYF.

CDR3 amino acids: CASSQDRAITEAFF. DNA of the CDR3: TGTGCCAGCTCTCAGGACAGGGCGATCACTGAAGCTTTCTTT. The rearrangement joins TRBV25-1 to TRBJ1-1; the match to TRBD1 covers 8 bases. Trimming cost V 8 bases and J 4 bases; bases outside gene matches: 9. The CDR3 is 14 residues long. CDR1 MGHDK and CDR2 SYGVNS come from the germline V gene.

The chain links TRBV19 to TRBJ1-2; 10 bases match TRBD1. J gave up 2 bases and V 6 bases, and 6 bases lay outside the gene matches. This CDR3 contains 15 residues. Germline lookup yields CDR1 LNHDA and CDR2 SQIVND (reference sequence). The CDR3 loop is CASRFGTGVNYGYTF. The CDR3 DNA reads TGTGCCAGTAGATTCGGGACAGGGGTAAACTATGGCTACACCTTC. Drawing the rest from reference TRBV19 and TRBJ1-2, the complete variable domain is DGGITQSPKYLFRKEGQNVTLSCEQNLNHDAMYWYRQDPGQGLRLIYYSQIVNDFQKGDIAEGYSVSREKKESFPLTVTSAQKNPTAFYLCASRFGTGVNYGYTFGSGTRLTVV.

This clonotype was found many times. The chain has TRBV20-1 and TRBJ2-7, with a tentative D call TRBD1 (6 bases). Germline V gives CDR1 DFQATT, CDR2 SNEGSKA (reference sequence). The length of the CDR3 is 14 residues. V shed 4 bases and J shed 5 bases, with 18 bases lying between them. The CDR3 spells CSATQGGVADEQYF. CDR3 DNA sequence: TGCAGTGCTACTCAAGGGGGTGTCGCGGACGAGCAGTACTTC.

This clonotype has ten or more counts. This chain uses TRBV19 with TRBJ2-2; D is possibly TRBD1 (5 bases). The CDR3 runs 15 residues. Germline values: CDR1 LNHDA, CDR2 SQIVND (reference sequence). V was clipped by 10 bases and J by 9 bases, with 24 bases between them. The CDR3 nucleotides are TGTGCCACCAAAACGGTTTACCAGGGAAATTGGGAGCTGTTTTTT. It is translated as CATKTVYQGNWELFF.

This clonotype was recorded at least ten times. This sequence may be a read error, since a much larger clone differs from it by one base. The V call is TRBV14, the J call TRBJ1-1; D is unresolved. Germline loops: CDR1 SGHDN, CDR2 FVKESK. The CDR3 loop spans 13 amino acids. CDR3 sequence: CASSHLLNTGAFF. The CDR3 coding sequence is TGTGCCAGCAGCCACTTATTGAACACTGGAGCTTTCTTT. The variable domain in full, completed from reference TRBV14 and TRBJ1-1, reads EAGVTQFPSHSVIEKGQTVTLRCDPISGHDNLYWYRRVMGKEIKFLLHFVKESKQDESGMPNNRFLAERTGGTYSTLKVQPAELEDSGVYFCASSHLLNTGAFFGQGTRLTVV.

Ten or more counts support this clonotype. The chain carries TRBV4-1 and TRBJ2-7; D not resolved. Germline values: CDR1 MGHRA, CDR2 YSYEKL. V lost 0 bases and J lost 3, with 6 bases in between. The CDR3 spans 13 residues. CDR3 sequence reads: CASSQDPFYEQYF. The CDR3, as DNA: TGCGCCAGCAGCCAAGATCCCTTCTACGAGCAGTACTTC.

The chain's CDR3 is CASSLDRLRAQYF. The CDR3, as DNA: TGTGCCAGCAGCTTAGATCGCCTCAGGGCCCAGTACTTC. J is TRBJ2-5 and V is TRBV11-2; D possibly corresponds to TRBD1 (5 bases). The V end lost 0 bases, the J end lost 9 bases, and 11 bases lay between the germline ends. The CDR3 extends over 13 amino acids. Germline V gene sequence: CDR1 SGHAT, CDR2 FQNNGV. Full variable domain (outside the CDR3, taken from reference TRBV11-2 and TRBJ2-5): EAGVAQSPRYKIIEKRQSVAFWCNPISGHATLYWYQQILGQGPKLLIQFQNNGVVDDSQLPKDRFSAERLKGVDSTLKIQPAKLEDSAVYLCASSLDRLRAQYFGPGTRLLVL.

This clonotype has at least ten counts. The CDR3 loop reads CASSYKRVLRTIYF. The CDR3 DNA sequence: TGTGCCAGCAGCTATAAACGGGTTTTACGGACCATATATTTT. The gene calls are TRBV5-6 and TRBJ1-3; D is ambiguous. CDR1 is SGHDT, CDR2 YYEEEE, per germline. This CDR3 region has 14 residues. V was pared by 3 bases and J by 10 bases, with 17 bases between.

This clonotype was seen repeatedly, ten times or more. The genes are TRBV7-2 and TRBJ1-5; tentatively, D is TRBD1 (6 bases). The length of the CDR3 is 14 residues. Looked up from germline, CDR1 is SGHTA and CDR2 is FQGNSA. The V end was cut by 6 bases, the J end by 7 bases, with 16 bases between. The CDR3 loop is CASSLTGSWQPQHF. Here the CDR3 DNA reads TGTGCCAGCAGTCTTACAGGGTCCTGGCAGCCCCAGCATTTT.